The clone carrying this T cell receptor beta chain was seen only a few times. Its antigen is undetermined. These data come from a study of cytomegalovirus exposure and HLA in healthy donors. Broader study findings: A later analysis showed that HLA-associated TCR beta chains had undergone more clonal expansion than equally common others. For most TCR beta V segments, an earlier analysis put the productive rate at about 87% or about 30% of the time. Cytomegalovirus association was assigned to about 150 TCR beta chains. HLA alleles showed associations with some 17,000 TCR beta sequences in a later analysis, at a 0.05 false discovery rate.

The PCR had 60 Vbeta and 13 Jbeta primers. The table came from immunoSEQ multiplex PCR; TCRdb's copy has only in-frame clones and leaves some out. The sample shows 150,000 to 200,000 clones, roughly 78% of them seen only once. With 0 bases removed from V and 1 base from J, the gap between germline ends came to 14 bases. This CDR3 spans 18 amino acids. CDR1 and CDR2 from the germline V gene are SGHRS and YFSETQ. Sequencing was carried out using PBMCs. V usage is TRBV5-1 and J usage is TRBJ2-6; a weak D match, TRBD2 (7 bases). This TCR came from a boy aged 5-17 years in good health and CMV-seronegative. The CDR3 DNA reads TGCGCCAGCAGCTTGGGGGGGGGACAACCTTCTGGGGCCAACGTCCTGACTTTC. As protein: CASSLGGGQPSGANVLTF.